A single sample gave rise to the 4 T cell receptor beta chains below, sequenced in a study of blood T cell repertoires in COVID-19. Measured with immunoSEQ multiplex PCR; TCRdb has only the in-frame clones, and not every one. The table has 350,000 to 500,000 clones, about 90% seen once; the top ten hold 0.8% to 0.85%. Sequencing input: peripheral blood. All receptors come from a young man with COVID-19, enrolled during active disease.

This chain joins TRBV11-1 and TRBJ2-1, with a tentative D call TRBD2 (6 bases). This CDR3 comprises 16 residues. Trimming shortened V by 5 bases and J by 3 bases, and 17 bases separated the two germline ends. Germline CDR1 reads SGHAT; CDR2 reads FQDESV (reference sequence). This CDR3 is CASSPYLTSHYNEQFF. The CDR3 DNA reads as TGTGCCAGCAGCCCCTATTTGACTAGTCACTACAATGAGCAGTTCTTC.

The chain links TRBV3-1 (or the pseudogene TRBV3-2) to TRBJ2-7; D may be TRBD2 (5 bases). Deletions cut 1 base from V and 6 bases from J, with 10 bases between. The CDR3 is 13 amino acids. Germline V lookup: CDR1 LGHDT, CDR2 YNNKEL (reference sequence). The DNA for the CDR3 is TGTGCCAGCAGCCAAGTATTGGGAGCCGAGCAGTACTTC. Its protein product is CASSQVLGAEQYF.

This chain links TRBV27 with TRBJ2-7; 13 positions agree with TRBD2. Looked up from germline, CDR1 is MNHEY and CDR2 is SMNVEV (reference sequence). This CDR3 has 15 amino acids. J was trimmed by 3 bases and V by 4 bases; bases with no gene match: 3. The CDR3 DNA is TGTGCCAGCAGTTCGGGACTAGCGGGACTCTACGAGCAGTACTTC. Protein: CASSSGLAGLYEQYF.

The chain couples TRBV11-2 to TRBJ1-1; 9 bases match TRBD1. Germline trimming cut 3 bases from V and 1 base from J; bases unmatched to any gene: 3. The CDR3 spans 15 residues. The germline V gene encodes CDR1 SGHAT and CDR2 FQNNGV. The DNA of the CDR3 is TGTGCCAGCAGCTTCGGGACAGGGAAGAACACTGAAGCTTTCTTT. It translates to CASSFGTGKNTEAFF.